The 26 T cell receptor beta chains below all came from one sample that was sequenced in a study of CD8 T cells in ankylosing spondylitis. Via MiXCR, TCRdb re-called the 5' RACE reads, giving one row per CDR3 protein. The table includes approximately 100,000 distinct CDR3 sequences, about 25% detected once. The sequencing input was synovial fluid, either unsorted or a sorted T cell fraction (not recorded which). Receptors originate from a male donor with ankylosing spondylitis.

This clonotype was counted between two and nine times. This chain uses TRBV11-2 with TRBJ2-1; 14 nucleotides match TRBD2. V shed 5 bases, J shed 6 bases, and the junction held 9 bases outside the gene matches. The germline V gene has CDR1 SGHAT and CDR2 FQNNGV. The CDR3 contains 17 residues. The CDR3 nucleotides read TGTGCCAGCAGCGCCGGGACTAGCGGGAGCCGTGGCAATGAGCAGTTCTTC. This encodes CASSAGTSGSRGNEQFF. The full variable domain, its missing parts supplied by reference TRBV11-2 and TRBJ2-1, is EAGVAQSPRYKIIEKRQSVAFWCNPISGHATLYWYQQILGQGPKLLIQFQNNGVVDDSQLPKDRFSAERLKGVDSTLKIQPAKLEDSAVYLCASSAGTSGSRGNEQFFGPGTRLTVL.

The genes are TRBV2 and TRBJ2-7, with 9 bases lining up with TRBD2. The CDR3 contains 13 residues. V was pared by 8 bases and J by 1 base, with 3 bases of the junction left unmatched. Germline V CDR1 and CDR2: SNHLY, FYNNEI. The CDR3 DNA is TGTGCCAGCGGAGCGGGAGGTTCCTACGAGCAGTACTTC. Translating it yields CASGAGGSYEQYF.

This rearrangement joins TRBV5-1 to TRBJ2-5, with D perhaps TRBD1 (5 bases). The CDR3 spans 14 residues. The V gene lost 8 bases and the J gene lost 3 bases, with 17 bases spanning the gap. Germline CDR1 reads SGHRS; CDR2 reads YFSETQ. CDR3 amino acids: CASRPGPYEETQYF. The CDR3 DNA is TGCGCCAGTCGACCAGGGCCGTACGAAGAGACCCAGTACTTC.

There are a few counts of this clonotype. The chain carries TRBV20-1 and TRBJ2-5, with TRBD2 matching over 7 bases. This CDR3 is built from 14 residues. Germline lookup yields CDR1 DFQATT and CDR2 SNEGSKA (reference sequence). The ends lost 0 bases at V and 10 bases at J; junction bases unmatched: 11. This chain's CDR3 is CSARDGAGAGIQYF. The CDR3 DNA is TGCAGTGCTAGAGATGGGGCGGGAGCGGGGATCCAGTACTTC.

The CDR3 region has the DNA TGTGCCAGCACCAACCTAATAGGATACAATGAGCAGTTCTTC. It encodes CASTNLIGYNEQFF. The V and J genes are TRBV9 and TRBJ2-1; D remains unclear. Trimming shortened V by 6 bases and J by 4 bases, and 14 bases separated the two germline ends. CDR3 size: 14 residues. CDR1 is SGDLS, CDR2 YYNGEE, per germline.

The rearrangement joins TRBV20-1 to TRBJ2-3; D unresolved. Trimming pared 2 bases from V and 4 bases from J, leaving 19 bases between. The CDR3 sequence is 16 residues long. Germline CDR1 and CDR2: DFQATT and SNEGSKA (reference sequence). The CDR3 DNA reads TGCAGTGCTAGATTAGTGAGCGTGAAGGTCGCAGATACGCAGTATTTT. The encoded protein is CSARLVSVKVADTQYF.

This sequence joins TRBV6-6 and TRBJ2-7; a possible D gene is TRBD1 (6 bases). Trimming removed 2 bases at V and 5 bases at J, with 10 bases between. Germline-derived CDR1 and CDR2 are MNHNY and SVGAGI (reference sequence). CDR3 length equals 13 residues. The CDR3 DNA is TGTGCCAGCAGTTACCTACAGGGCCACGAGCAGTACTTC. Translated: CASSYLQGHEQYF.

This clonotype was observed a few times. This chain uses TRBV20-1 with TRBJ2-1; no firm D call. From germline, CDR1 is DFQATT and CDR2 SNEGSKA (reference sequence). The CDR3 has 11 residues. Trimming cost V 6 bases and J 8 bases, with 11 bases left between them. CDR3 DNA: TGCAGTGCCAGTCCTGGGGATGAGCAGTTCTTC. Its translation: CSASPGDEQFF.

The CDR3 DNA is TGCAGTGCTTCGACGTCTGGGAGCAATCAGCCCCAGCATTTT. This gives the protein CSASTSGSNQPQHF. The chain couples TRBV20-1 to TRBJ1-5; D gene uncertain. The V end lost 5 bases, the J end lost 1 base, and 12 bases lay between the germline ends. The length of the CDR3 is 14 residues. Germline lookup yields CDR1 DFQATT and CDR2 SNEGSKA (reference sequence).

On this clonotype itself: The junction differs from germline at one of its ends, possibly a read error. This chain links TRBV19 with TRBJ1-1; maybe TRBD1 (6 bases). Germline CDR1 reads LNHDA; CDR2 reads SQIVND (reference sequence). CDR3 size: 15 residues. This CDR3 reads CASSTLEQGRTGRVF. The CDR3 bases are TGTGCCAGTAGTACCTTAGAACAGGGCCGTACGGGACGGGTCTTT.

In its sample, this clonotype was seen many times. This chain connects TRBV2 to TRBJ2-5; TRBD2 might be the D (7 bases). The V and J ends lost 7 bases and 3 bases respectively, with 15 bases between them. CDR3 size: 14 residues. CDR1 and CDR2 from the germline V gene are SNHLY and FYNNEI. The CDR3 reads CASNTGGTKETQYF. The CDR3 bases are TGTGCCAGCAACACCGGGGGGACAAAAGAGACCCAGTACTTC.

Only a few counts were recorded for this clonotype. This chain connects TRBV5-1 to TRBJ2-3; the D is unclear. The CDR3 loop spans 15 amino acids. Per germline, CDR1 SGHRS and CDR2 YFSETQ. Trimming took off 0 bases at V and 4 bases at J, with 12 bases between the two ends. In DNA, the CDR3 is TGCGCCAGCAGCTTGGAGGACCCTAGTGCAGATACGCAGTATTTT. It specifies CASSLEDPSADTQYF.

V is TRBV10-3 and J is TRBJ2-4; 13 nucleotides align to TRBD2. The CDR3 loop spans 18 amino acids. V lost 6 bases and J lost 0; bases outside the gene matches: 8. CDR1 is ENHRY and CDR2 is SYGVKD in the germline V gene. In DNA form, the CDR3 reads TGTGCCATCAGACCCGGGACTAGCGGGAAACTAGCCAAAAACATTCAGTACTTC. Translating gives CAIRPGTSGKLAKNIQYF.

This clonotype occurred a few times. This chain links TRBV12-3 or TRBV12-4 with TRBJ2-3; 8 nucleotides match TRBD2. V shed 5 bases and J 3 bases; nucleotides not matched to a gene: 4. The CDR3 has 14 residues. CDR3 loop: CASSQTSVTDTQYF. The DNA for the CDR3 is TGTGCCAGCAGTCAGACTAGCGTGACAGATACGCAGTATTTT.

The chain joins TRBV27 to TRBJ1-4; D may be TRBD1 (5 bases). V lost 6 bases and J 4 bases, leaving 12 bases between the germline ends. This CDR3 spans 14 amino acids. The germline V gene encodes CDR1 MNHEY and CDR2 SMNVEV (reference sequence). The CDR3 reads CASSRGSHNEKLFF. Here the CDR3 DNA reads TGTGCCAGCAGCCGGGGCAGTCATAATGAAAAACTGTTTTTT.

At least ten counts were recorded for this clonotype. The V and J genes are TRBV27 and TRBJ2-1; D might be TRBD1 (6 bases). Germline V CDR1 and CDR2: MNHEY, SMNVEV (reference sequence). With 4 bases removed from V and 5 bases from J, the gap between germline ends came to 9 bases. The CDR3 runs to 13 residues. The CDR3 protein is CASSSRGNNEQFF. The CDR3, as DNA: TGTGCCAGCAGTTCCAGGGGAAACAATGAGCAGTTCTTC.

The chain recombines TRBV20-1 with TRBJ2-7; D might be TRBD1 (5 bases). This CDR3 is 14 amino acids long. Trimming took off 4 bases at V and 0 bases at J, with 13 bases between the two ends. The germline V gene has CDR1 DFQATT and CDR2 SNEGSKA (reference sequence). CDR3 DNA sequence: TGCAGTGCTAAAAGGGGCATAAGCTCCTACGAGCAGTACTTC. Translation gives CSAKRGISSYEQYF.

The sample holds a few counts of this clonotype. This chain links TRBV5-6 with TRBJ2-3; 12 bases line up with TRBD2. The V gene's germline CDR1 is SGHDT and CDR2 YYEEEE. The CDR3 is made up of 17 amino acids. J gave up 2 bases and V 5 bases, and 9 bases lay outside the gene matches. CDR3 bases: TGTGCCAGCAGACTAGTAGGACTAGCGGGACCCACAGATACGCAGTATTTT. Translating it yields CASRLVGLAGPTDTQYF.

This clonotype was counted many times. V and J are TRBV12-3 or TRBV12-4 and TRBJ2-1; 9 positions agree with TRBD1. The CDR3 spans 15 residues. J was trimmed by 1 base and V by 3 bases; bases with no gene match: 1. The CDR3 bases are TGTGCCAGCAGTTTGGACAGGGGTTCCTACAATGAGCAGTTCTTC. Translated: CASSLDRGSYNEQFF.

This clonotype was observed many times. The CDR3 reads CASSSDILSPYNSPLHF. Here the CDR3 DNA reads TGTGCCAGCAGCTCCGACATCCTGAGCCCTTATAATTCACCCCTCCACTTT. The chain employs TRBV11-2 and TRBJ1-6; D gene unclear. V lost 4 bases, J lost 4 bases, and 17 bases lay in between. CDR1 and CDR2 from the germline V gene are SGHAT and FQNNGV. The CDR3 runs to 17 residues.

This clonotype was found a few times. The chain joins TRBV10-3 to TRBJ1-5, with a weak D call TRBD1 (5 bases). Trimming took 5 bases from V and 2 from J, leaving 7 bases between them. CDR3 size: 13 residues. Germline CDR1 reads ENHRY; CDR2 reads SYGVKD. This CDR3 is CAISSGRNQPQHF. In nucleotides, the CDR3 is TGTGCCATCAGTTCGGGACGCAATCAGCCCCAGCATTTT.

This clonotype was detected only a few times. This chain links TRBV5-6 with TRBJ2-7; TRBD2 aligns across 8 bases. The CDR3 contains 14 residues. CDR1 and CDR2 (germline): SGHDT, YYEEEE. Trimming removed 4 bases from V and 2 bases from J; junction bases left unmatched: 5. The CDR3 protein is CASSMGLGAYEQYF. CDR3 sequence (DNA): TGTGCCAGCAGCATGGGACTAGGAGCCTACGAGCAGTACTTC.

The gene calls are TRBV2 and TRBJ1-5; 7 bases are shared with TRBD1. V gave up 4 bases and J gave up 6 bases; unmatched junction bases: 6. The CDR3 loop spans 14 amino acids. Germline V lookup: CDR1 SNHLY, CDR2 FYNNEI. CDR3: CASSVEGAGQPQHF. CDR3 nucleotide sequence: TGTGCCAGCAGTGTTGAGGGGGCGGGTCAGCCCCAGCATTTT.

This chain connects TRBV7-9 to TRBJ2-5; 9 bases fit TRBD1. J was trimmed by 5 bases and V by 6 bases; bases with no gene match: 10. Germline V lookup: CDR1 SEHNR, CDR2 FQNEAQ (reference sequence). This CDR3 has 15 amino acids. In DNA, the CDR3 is TGTGCCAGCAGTTCCCCACACAGGGGGCCTGAGACCCAGTACTTC. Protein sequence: CASSSPHRGPETQYF.

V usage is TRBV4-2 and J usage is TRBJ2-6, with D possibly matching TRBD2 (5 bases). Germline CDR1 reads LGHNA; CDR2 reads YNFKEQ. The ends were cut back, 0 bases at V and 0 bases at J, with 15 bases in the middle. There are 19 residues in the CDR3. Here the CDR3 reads CASSQDRSDYNSGANVLTF. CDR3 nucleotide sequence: TGTGCCAGCAGCCAAGATAGGAGCGACTATAACTCTGGGGCCAACGTCCTGACTTTC.

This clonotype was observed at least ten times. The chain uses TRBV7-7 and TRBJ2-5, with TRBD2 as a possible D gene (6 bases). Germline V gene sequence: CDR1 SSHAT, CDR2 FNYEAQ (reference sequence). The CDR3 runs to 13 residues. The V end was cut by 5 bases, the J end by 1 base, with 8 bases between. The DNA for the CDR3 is TGTGCCAGCAGCCGGGACTTCCAAGAGACCCAGTACTTC. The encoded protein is CASSRDFQETQYF.